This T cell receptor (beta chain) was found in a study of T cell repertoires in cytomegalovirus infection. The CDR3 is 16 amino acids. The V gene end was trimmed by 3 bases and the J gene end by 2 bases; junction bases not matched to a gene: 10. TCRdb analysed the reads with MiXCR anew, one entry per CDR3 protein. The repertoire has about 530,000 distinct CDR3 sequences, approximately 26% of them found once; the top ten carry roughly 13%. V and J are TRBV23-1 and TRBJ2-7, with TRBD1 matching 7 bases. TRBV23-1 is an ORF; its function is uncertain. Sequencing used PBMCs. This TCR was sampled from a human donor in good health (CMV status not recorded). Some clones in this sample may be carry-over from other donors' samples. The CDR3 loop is CASSQARDSETYEQYV. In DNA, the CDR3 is TGCGCCAGCAGTCAGGCACGGGACAGTGAGACCTACGAGCAGTACGTC.